The entry below describes one T cell receptor beta chain. These data are taken from a study of STAT5B mutations in CD4+ large granular lymphocyte leukemia. Repertoires were generated with immunoSEQ multiplex PCR, while TCRdb's copy carries only in-frame clones and drops some. The sample consists of about 31,000 clones, approximately 74% of them appearing once. Trimming took off 3 bases at V and 0 bases at J, with 12 bases between the two ends. The CDR3 runs to 16 residues. Per germline, CDR1 MGHDK and CDR2 SYGVNS. The rearrangement links TRBV25-1 to TRBJ1-3; TRBD1 is a possible D gene (5 bases). The sequencing sample was made of CD4+ T cells from blood buffy coats. This TCR came from a human donor in good health. The CDR3, as DNA: TGTGCCAGCAGTGACCACACCGGGGGCTCTGGAAACACCATATATTTT. Protein: CASSDHTGGSGNTIYF.